The present T cell receptor (beta chain) was sequenced within a study of tumor and adjacent non-tumor tissue in lung cancer (dated by TCRdb to the late 2010s). Study-level background: The cohort included about eleven adenocarcinoma, a couple of squamous cell carcinoma and 1 small cell lung cancer patients. The study compared bulk TCRbeta repertoires from lung tumor tissue and matched distant non-tumor lung tissue of about 14 lung cancer patients. Sequencing generated a total of approximately 130 million productive TCRbeta reads, averaging around 4.3 million reads per sample. Ages among the 15 or so patients ranged from about 31 to 85 years, there were roughly ten men and 5 women, and disease was at TNM stage I to III. Over 25 paired specimens, one tumor and one normal lung sample per patient, were profiled by TCRbeta CDR3 sequencing.

From a lookup of the germline V gene, CDR1 and CDR2 are MNHEY and SVGEGT. From its cysteine to its phenylalanine, the CDR3 spans 14 amino acids. The CDR3 DNA has 42 bases and is translated from base 1. RNA was extracted from bulk unsorted tissue and checked for quality with a NanoDrop ND-1000 and an Agilent 2100. The donors were newly diagnosed lung cancer patients admitted for thoracic surgery in China from August to November 2014 who had not received prior chemotherapy. Patients who had received previous radiotherapy or chemotherapy, or who had another concurrent cancer, were excluded from the study. Surgical tissue pieces of about 1-2.3 cm3 were preserved in RNAlater solution and were kept at -80 degrees C until use. What the research found in general, with its limitations: Younger patients had significantly higher TCR diversity, and higher tumor TCR diversity was associated with shorter overall and disease-free survival. The methods do not name the sequencing platform or mention unique molecular identifiers. Tumor tissue showed significantly higher TCR diversity (inverse Simpson) than normal lung tissue, at 431.37 vs 166.20 (P = 0.0075, Mann-Whitney U test). Only roughly 16 patients were included in the cohort, and the need for larger samples and more detailed clinical data was noted by the authors. Because peripheral blood was not sequenced, the blood TCRbeta repertoires of the lung cancer patients in the study went unexamined. In normal lung, the top 100 clones accounted for a significantly larger cumulative share of the repertoire than in tumor tissue.

The protocol used for the library was multiplex PCR. These reads were obtained on an Illumina HiSeq 2500. Following protocols modified from ARM-PCR, the researchers constructed TCRbeta libraries through three rounds of nested PCR with primers (Table S4). PCR products of 200-500 bp were gel-excised and purified with the QIAquick gel extraction kit before sequencing. As for how the authors treated the data: Reads were cleaned using Trimmomatic, were merged into complete CDR3 sequences using FLASH, and were assigned to V(D)J germline segments using MiTCR. VDJtools was used to compute clonal diversity as the inverse Simpson's index. A read counted as productive if the sequence was in-frame and lacked a premature stop codon. Starting from the raw public reads, TCRdb applied fastp trimming at Q25, assembled clones with MiXCR and retained in-frame beta chains. Every distinct CDR3 protein forms one entry, paired with its most common genes and DNA. The V and J calls and clone size come from TCRdb's table, not from the authors' own analysis. This sample has around 200,000 distinct CDR3 sequences in its table, and around 71% of those were observed once. Jointly, the top ten make up almost 25% of the sample.

A remark on this clonotype: Its antigen is still unknown. A much bigger clone sits one base away, suggesting this may be a read error.

Sequencing input: lung tumor tissue. The rearrangement combines TRBV6-2 or TRBV6-3 with TRBJ2-7; TRBD2 is perhaps the D gene, given 6 matching bases. This TCR derives from a man aged 55 to 70 with non-small cell lung cancer. The DNA reads as follows: TGTGCCAGCATGGGGGACTCCATCTCCTACGAGCAGTGCTTC. Its translation is CASMGDSISYEQCF.